Below are 13 T cell receptor beta chains sequenced from a single sample in a study of tumor and adjacent non-tumor tissue in lung cancer. Three rounds of nested PCR, following a modified ARM-PCR protocol, produced the TCRbeta library. TCRdb passed the multiplex PCR reads through MiXCR, listing each CDR3 protein once. The profile shows over 130,000 distinct CDR3 sequences, approximately 64% of them singletons. RNA was extracted from bulk tissue without any cell sorting. Sequencing was done on a sample of lung tumor tissue. Receptor source: a man in his sixties with small cell lung cancer.

The chain employs TRBV5-1 and TRBJ2-2; D gene uncertain. The ends were cut back, 0 bases at V and 6 bases at J, with 9 bases in the middle. Germline loops: CDR1 SGHRS, CDR2 YFSETQ. The CDR3 is made up of 14 amino acids. The CDR3 loop is CASSLVHRAGELFF. CDR3 nucleotide sequence: TGCGCCAGCAGCTTGGTTCATAGAGCCGGGGAGCTGTTTTTT.

A word on this clonotype: Since the CDR3 does not end with the conserved phenylalanine or tryptophan, this likely comes from a read error. No DNA is shown, since the ends of the CDR3 on it are uncertain; the CDR3 is the one TCRdb lists. V and J are TRBV11-2 and TRBJ2-5; the table names TRBD1, a call not compared with the DNA. A total of 12 residues make up the CDR3, ends included. Per the germline V gene, CDR1 is SGHAT and CDR2 is FQNNGV. The CDR3 protein is CASSVTGTQEHI.

This clonotype was counted once. The V and J genes are TRBV11-2 and TRBJ2-7; 12 bases match TRBD2. Germline CDR1 is SGHAT and CDR2 is FQNNGV. The CDR3 spans 15 residues. The CDR3 is CANSRLAGASYEQYV. The CDR3 region has the DNA TGTGCTAACAGCCGACTAGCGGGAGCCTCCTACGAGCAGTACGTC.

About this clonotype: A junction boundary mismatches the germline segment, possibly from a read error. The chain couples TRBV6-6 to TRBJ2-5; 10 positions agree with TRBD1. The CDR3 runs to 15 residues. Germline V CDR1 and CDR2: MNHNY, SVGAGI (reference sequence). The DNA of the CDR3 is TGTGCCAGCAGCCCTTTGACAGGGGGCGGAGAGCCCCAGTACTTC. This codes for CASSPLTGGGEPQYF.

The chain combines TRBV11-2 with TRBJ2-5; D is uncertain. The CDR3 contains 14 residues. Germline values: CDR1 SGHAT, CDR2 FQNNGV. Trimming took off 7 bases at V and 3 bases at J, with 15 bases between the two ends. Here the CDR3 reads CASNFKRGKETQYF. The CDR3 bases are TGTGCCAGCAACTTTAAAAGAGGAAAAGAGACCCAGTACTTC.

Notes on this clonotype: This may be a read error, as it is one base from a much larger clone. The gene calls are TRBV20-1 and TRBJ2-1; a weak D match, TRBD2 (6 bases). Germline CDR1 reads DFQATT; CDR2 reads SNEGSKA (reference sequence). The CDR3 covers 14 residues. The DNA of the CDR3 is TGCAGTGTTAGAGGCCAGCGGGTCAGGAATGAGCAGTTCTTC. The encoded protein is CSVRGQRVRNEQFF.

CDR3 bases: TGTGCCAGCAACTCCGGGACAGCCAATTCACCCCTCCACTTT. The encoded protein is CASNSGTANSPLHF. The chain carries TRBV11-3 and TRBJ1-6; 7 bases are a match to TRBD1. Germline V gene lookup returns CDR1 SGHNT and CDR2 YENEEA. This CDR3 is built from 14 residues. V lost 7 bases, J lost 7 bases, and 7 bases stayed unmatched. The full variable domain, completed using reference TRBV11-3 and TRBJ1-6, is EAGVVQSPRYKIIEKKQPVAFWCNPISGHNTLYWYLQNLGQGPELLIRYENEEAVDDSQLPKDRFSAERLKGVDSTLKIQPAELGDSAVYLCASNSGTANSPLHFGNGTRLTVT.

The chain uses TRBV6-6 and TRBJ2-3, with a weak D call TRBD1 (5 bases). Trimming took off 4 bases at V and 3 bases at J, with 8 bases between the two ends. Germline CDR1 and CDR2: MNHNY and SVGAGI (reference sequence). The CDR3 is 13 amino acids. The CDR3 region is CASSSQETDTQYF. DNA of the CDR3: TGTGCCAGCAGTTCACAGGAAACAGATACGCAGTATTTT.

The V gene is TRBV20-1, the J gene TRBJ2-5; D may match TRBD1 or TRBD2 (5 bases each). The germline CDR1 and CDR2 sequences are DFQATT and SNEGSKA (reference sequence). There are 13 residues in the CDR3. Trimming left V 3 bases short and J 4 bases short, with 12 bases between. The CDR3 loop is CSASFRGVETQYF. In nucleotides, the CDR3 is TGCAGTGCTAGTTTCCGGGGCGTAGAGACCCAGTACTTC.

To note about this clonotype: A much bigger clone sits one base away, suggesting this may be a read error. This sequence joins TRBV28 and TRBJ1-2; no definite D call. This CDR3 contains 11 residues. Germline V lookup: CDR1 MDHEN, CDR2 SYDVKM. The CDR3: CASSSFYGCTF. Here the CDR3 DNA reads TGTGCCAGCAGTTCGTTCTATGGCTGCACCTTC.

A word on this clonotype: The junction and the germline gene differ at one end; a read error may be behind it. The J gene is TRBJ2-3, the V gene TRBV12-3 or TRBV12-4; D remains unclear. This CDR3 region has 13 residues. CDR3 sequence: CASSLWSTDTQCF. The CDR3 DNA is TGTGCCAGCAGTTTATGGAGCACAGATACGCAGTGTTTT.

As regards this clonotype: Germline is not matched at one junction end, which may reflect a read error. The V gene is TRBV12-3 or TRBV12-4, the J gene TRBJ2-2; 8 bases agree with TRBD2. CDR3 length: 16 amino acids. CDR3 sequence (DNA): TGTGTCAGCACCAAAGGACTAGCAACGAACGCCGGGGAGCTGTGTTTT. It translates to CVSTKGLATNAGELCF.

This clonotype showed up just once. Possible read error: a much larger clone is one base away. J is TRBJ1-1 and V is TRBV20-1; D possibly corresponds to TRBD1 (5 bases). The CDR3 is 14 residues long. Germline V gene lookup returns CDR1 DFQATT and CDR2 SNEGSKA (reference sequence). With 0 bases removed from V and 2 bases from J, the gap between germline ends came to 10 bases. For the CDR3, the DNA is TGCAGTGCTAGAGACAGGGCATGTAACACTGAAGCTTTCTTT. Translated: CSARDRACNTEAFF.